These 17 T cell receptor beta chains share one sample of origin, sequenced in a study of human T cells and chemical hapten exposure. As to time point: pre-sensitization, week 0. Treatment of the sample: therapeutic diphenylcyclopropenone sensitization with weekly scalp DPC. MiXCR was run by TCRdb on the RACE reads, yielding one entry per CDR3 protein. The sample includes around 330,000 distinct CDR3 sequences, 5.5% of them seen just once. The sequencing used whole blood, collected in connection with sensitization to the hapten diphenylcyclopropenone (DPC). These receptors originate from a woman between 18 and 29 years old with alopecia areata. Some clones in this sample may be carry-over from other donors' samples.

This clonotype was seen only a few times. This chain joins TRBV6-1 and TRBJ1-5, with D unclear. The CDR3 contains 13 residues. Trimming cost V 4 bases and J 3 bases, with 7 bases left between them. Germline V gene sequence: CDR1 MNHNS, CDR2 SASEGT. For the CDR3, the DNA is TGTGCCAGCAGTGCCAGGTTCAATCAGCCCCAGCATTTT. Its protein is CASSARFNQPQHF.

This clonotype occurred a few times. The chain recombines TRBV9 with TRBJ2-1; 8 nucleotides align to TRBD2. This CDR3 is built from 16 residues. Germline V gene data show CDR1 as SGDLS and CDR2 as YYNGEE. J gave up 5 bases and V 0 bases, and 7 bases lay outside the gene matches. The CDR3 sequence: CASSVEGSGAHNEQFF. The CDR3, as DNA: TGTGCCAGCAGCGTAGAGGGTAGCGGGGCCCACAATGAGCAGTTCTTC.

This clonotype came up many times. CDR3 sequence reads: CASSKQGYSNQPQHF. In DNA, the CDR3 is TGTGCCAGCAGTAAACAGGGTTATAGCAATCAGCCCCAGCATTTT. This chain joins TRBV2 and TRBJ1-5; D is possibly TRBD1 (6 bases). This CDR3 has 15 residues. From germline, CDR1 is SNHLY and CDR2 FYNNEI. Trimming took off 5 bases at V and 0 bases at J, with 11 bases between the two ends.

This chain uses TRBV29-1 with TRBJ1-3; D is possibly TRBD1 (6 bases). CDR3 length equals 13 residues. CDR1 and CDR2 from the germline V gene are SQVTM and ANQGSEA. The ends were cut back, 4 bases at V and 4 bases at J, with 11 bases in the middle. CDR3 sequence (DNA): TGCAGCGTTGTACAGGGAGCAGGAAACACCATATATTTT. It yields the protein CSVVQGAGNTIYF.

The rearrangement joins TRBV12-3 or TRBV12-4 to TRBJ1-1; D perhaps matches TRBD1 (5 bases). The ends were cut back, 4 bases at V and 1 base at J, with 7 bases in the middle. The CDR3 covers 13 residues. The CDR3 is CASSWDPNTEAFF. In DNA form, the CDR3 reads TGTGCCAGCAGTTGGGACCCGAACACTGAAGCTTTCTTT.

This clonotype was counted only a few times. V and J are TRBV18 and TRBJ1-1; 7 nucleotides agree with TRBD1. Germline V gene lookup returns CDR1 KGHSH and CDR2 LQKENI. This CDR3 is built from 15 residues. With V trimmed by 5 bases and J by 3 bases, 9 bases remained unmatched. CDR3 sequence: CASSRSDRRDTEAFF. CDR3 sequence (DNA): TGTGCCAGCTCAAGATCGGACAGGAGGGACACTGAAGCTTTCTTT.

The sample holds many counts of this clonotype. This chain joins TRBV7-2 and TRBJ2-3, with D uncertain. V dropped 5 bases and J dropped 6 bases, with 15 bases sitting between them. The germline CDR1 and CDR2 sequences are SGHTA and FQGNSA. The CDR3 extends over 14 amino acids. The CDR3 nucleotides read TGTGCCAGCAGCCCCCAGAGAGGCCCGGATACGCAGTATTTT. This translates into CASSPQRGPDTQYF.

The chain couples TRBV9 to TRBJ2-1; 8 bases map to TRBD2. The junction had 5 bases not matched to a gene; V was cut back by 0 bases and J by 0 bases. CDR1 is SGDLS and CDR2 is YYNGEE in the germline V gene. This CDR3 comprises 17 residues. The CDR3 nucleotides are TGTGCCAGCAGCGTAGGCAGCGGGGGTAGCTCCTACAATGAGCAGTTCTTC. Translating it yields CASSVGSGGSSYNEQFF.

This clonotype was observed a few times. The chain employs TRBV14 and TRBJ1-1; TRBD1 is a possible D gene (6 bases). Germline V gene sequence: CDR1 SGHDN, CDR2 FVKESK. The ends were cut back, 2 bases at V and 1 base at J, with 17 bases in the middle. The CDR3 covers 17 residues. The DNA of the CDR3 is TGTGCCAGCAGCCAACCCCCGCCGGGGGCCACGAACACTGAAGCTTTCTTT. Translation gives CASSQPPPGATNTEAFF.

The rearrangement joins TRBV11-2 to TRBJ1-1; possibly TRBD1 for D (5 bases). CDR1 is SGHAT, CDR2 FQNNGV, per germline. The V end lost 6 bases, the J end lost 0 bases, and 20 bases lay between the germline ends. CDR3 size: 17 residues. The CDR3 DNA sequence: TGTGCCAGCAGGCTTAGGTCAGGGTTCGGCATGAACACTGAAGCTTTCTTT. Its protein product is CASRLRSGFGMNTEAFF.

The chain combines TRBV12-3 or TRBV12-4 with TRBJ1-2, with TRBD1 matching over 9 bases. V trimming: 7 bases; J trimming: 6 bases; junction bases outside the gene matches: 9. CDR3 length: 14 residues. The CDR3 region is CASIADRGWDGYTF. Here the CDR3 DNA reads TGTGCCAGCATTGCGGACAGGGGCTGGGATGGCTACACCTTC.

The chain combines TRBV7-3 with TRBJ1-6, with D possibly being TRBD1 (6 bases). V lost 6 bases to trimming and J lost 2 bases, with 14 bases between them. The CDR3 spans 16 residues. Germline-derived CDR1 and CDR2 are SGHTA and FQGTGA. The CDR3 loop is CASRDLRGPYNSPLHF. In DNA form, the CDR3 reads TGTGCCAGCAGAGACCTCAGGGGCCCCTATAATTCACCCCTCCACTTT.

J is TRBJ2-3 and V is TRBV20-1, with a possible D match to TRBD1 (5 bases). The CDR3 is 16 amino acids. Per the germline V gene, CDR1 is DFQATT and CDR2 is SNEGSKA (reference sequence). Trimming removed 1 base from V and 8 bases from J, with 22 bases in between. The CDR3 sequence is CSARVQGALTHPTQYF. In DNA, the CDR3 is TGCAGTGCTAGAGTTCAAGGGGCTTTAACTCATCCTACGCAGTATTTT.

This clonotype was detected a few times. V usage is TRBV5-1 and J usage is TRBJ2-3, with 7 positions matching TRBD1. The germline CDR1 and CDR2 sequences are SGHRS and YFSETQ. This CDR3 contains 13 residues. With V trimmed by 4 bases and J by 6 bases, 5 bases remained unmatched. In DNA form, the CDR3 reads TGCGCCAGCAGCCCGGACAGGATCGATACGCAGTATTTT. It codes for CASSPDRIDTQYF.

There are a few counts of this clonotype. The gene calls are TRBV27 and TRBJ2-7; a weak D match, TRBD1 (6 bases). CDR1 is MNHEY and CDR2 is SMNVEV in the germline V gene (reference sequence). Trimming pared 4 bases from V and 6 bases from J, leaving 25 bases between. This CDR3 contains 17 residues. In DNA form, the CDR3 reads TGTGCCAGCAGTTCTAGGGTCCCGGGACAAGCATCCGCCGAGCAGTACTTC. Amino acid sequence: CASSSRVPGQASAEQYF.

This clonotype was counted ten times or more. The gene calls are TRBV20-1 and TRBJ2-7, with D maybe TRBD1 (8 bases). V lost 1 base, J lost 2 bases, and 18 bases lay in between. CDR1 is DFQATT and CDR2 is SNEGSKA in the germline V gene (reference sequence). The CDR3 is 16 residues long. CDR3 sequence: CSARGFTTGGAYEQYF. In nucleotides, the CDR3 is TGCAGTGCTAGAGGCTTCACAACAGGGGGGGCCTACGAGCAGTACTTC.

This clonotype was seen many times. The J gene is TRBJ2-1, the V gene TRBV2; 8 bases agree with TRBD1. Losses at the gene ends were 6 bases for V and 14 bases for J; bases not matched to a gene: 3. CDR1 is SNHLY and CDR2 is FYNNEI in the germline V gene. CDR3 length equals 10 residues. CDR3 protein: CASRDRVKFF. The CDR3 DNA reads as TGTGCCAGCAGGGACAGGGTAAAGTTCTTC.